The T cell receptor beta chain under discussion was sequenced for a study of blood T cell repertoires in COVID-19 (TCRdb year 2020). Concerning the study at large: Samples covering the acute and convalescent phases of COVID-19 were provided by collaborators in the United States, Italy and Spain. The prospective study material was composed of cDNA or gDNA derived from T cells, B-cell-depleted T cells, or PBMCs. Deeply sampled blood TCRbeta repertoires from subjects exposed to, actively infected with, or recovered from COVID-19 were included in the dataset. A freely available public database, intended as a resource for researchers studying the immune response to SARS-CoV-2, is where the repertoires were released. Samples were obtained from the ongoing ImmuneRACE study (first 160 participants) and from about 1,300 subjects provided by 6 global collaborators. Sample metadata almost always included a de-identified subject ID, COVID-19 status, age in years and sex. Where available, HLA class I and class II types were obtained from metadata supplied by the sample provider rather than from assay-based typing. The paper's findings and limits, for the study overall: The quantity of clinical and demographic metadata differed by source and by participant and was supplied without curation.

Trimming removed 1 base from V and 2 bases from J, leaving 9 bases between the germline ends. CDR1 and CDR2 are read off the germline V gene as SGHAT and FQNNGV. Including the terminal cysteine and phenylalanine, the CDR3 comprises 14 residues. Just CDR3 DNA is preserved here, 42 bases in frame from base 1. One collaborating source in Seattle enrolled patients while the patients were actively infected and followed the patients over time throughout the course of disease. The collaborating institutions used their own protocols to collect whole blood in K2EDTA tubes. For TCRbeta analysis, collaborator samples were shipped as frozen whole blood, as isolated PBMCs, or as DNA extracted from either sample type. About this clone itself: It lacks a known antigen. Qualities for individual bases were not recorded, and no much larger clone is one base off.

TCRbeta CDR3 regions were amplified from genomic DNA using the immunoSEQ Assay, a bias-controlled multiplex PCR. In the original analysis: The number of nucleated cells in each sample was estimated from the amplification of reference gene primers within the assay. Sequence reads were collapsed and filtered to measure the absolute abundance of every unique TCRbeta CDR3 rearrangement. Productive Simpson clonality was computed per sample as the square root of Simpson's diversity index over productive rearrangements. This immuneACCESS table, as held by TCRdb, lists in-frame sequences with V and J called but not all clones. Of the missing ones, under half trace to an unresolved V gene in checked studies; the others have no known cause. V, J and clone size were drawn from that table, and D and trimming were deduced from the DNA. The sample table contains about 97,000 clones; only one count was recorded for roughly 92% of them. Roughly 1.9% of the sample is taken by the ten largest.

The sample was peripheral blood. This sequence originates from a woman in her forties or fifties with COVID-19, enrolled during active disease. The V and J genes are TRBV11-2 and TRBJ2-7; too little of a D gene remains to name it. The CDR3 loop reads CASSLAFSPYEQYF. Read as DNA, the sequence is TGTGCCAGCAGCTTAGCGTTCTCTCCCTACGAGCAGTACTTC.